This T cell receptor (beta chain) emerged from a study of vaccination and CD4 T cells after COVID-19. Study context: Cells were stimulated with overlapping spike peptides from SARS-CoV-2, HCoV-NL63, HCoV-OC43 and HCoV-229E. Study results and limitations: Within the convalescent patients, a median approximately 89% of the SARS-CoV-2-reactive clones were ones that appeared only post-vaccination.

On this clonotype: Its antigen is unidentified.

Noted treatment: approximately 11-day PBMC culture with coronavirus spike peptide pools or control peptides (ViraFEST assay). Antigen-specific T cells were expanded with peptide pools by ViraFEST, and TCRs were then sequenced. Trimming left V 5 bases short and J 0 bases short, with 10 bases between. Germline V gene lookup returns CDR1 GTSNPN and CDR2 SVGIG (reference sequence). The CDR3 is 13 residues long. Cultured CD4+ T-cell DNA underwent Oncomine TCR Beta short-read sequencing. Via MiXCR, TCRdb re-called the PCR reads, giving one row per CDR3 protein. The table lists around 18,000 distinct CDR3 sequences, approximately 49% of them singletons, with 7.2% in the top ten.

This clonotype was obtained from a human donor who had recovered from COVID-19. The specimen comprised CD4+ T cells from blood, cultured in vitro, sampled before SARS-CoV-2 vaccination. This chain connects TRBV30 to TRBJ1-1; the D gene is possibly TRBD1 (5 bases). CDR3 amino acids: CAWDGHMNTEAFF. The CDR3 DNA reads TGTGCCTGGGACGGACACATGAACACTGAAGCTTTCTTT. Filled out from reference TRBV30 and TRBJ1-1, the complete variable domain reads SQTIHQWPATLVQPVGSPLSLECTVEGTSNPNLYWYRQAAGRGLQLLFYSVGIGQISSEVPQNLSASRPQDRQFILSSKKLLLSDSGFYLCAWDGHMNTEAFFGQGTRLTVV.